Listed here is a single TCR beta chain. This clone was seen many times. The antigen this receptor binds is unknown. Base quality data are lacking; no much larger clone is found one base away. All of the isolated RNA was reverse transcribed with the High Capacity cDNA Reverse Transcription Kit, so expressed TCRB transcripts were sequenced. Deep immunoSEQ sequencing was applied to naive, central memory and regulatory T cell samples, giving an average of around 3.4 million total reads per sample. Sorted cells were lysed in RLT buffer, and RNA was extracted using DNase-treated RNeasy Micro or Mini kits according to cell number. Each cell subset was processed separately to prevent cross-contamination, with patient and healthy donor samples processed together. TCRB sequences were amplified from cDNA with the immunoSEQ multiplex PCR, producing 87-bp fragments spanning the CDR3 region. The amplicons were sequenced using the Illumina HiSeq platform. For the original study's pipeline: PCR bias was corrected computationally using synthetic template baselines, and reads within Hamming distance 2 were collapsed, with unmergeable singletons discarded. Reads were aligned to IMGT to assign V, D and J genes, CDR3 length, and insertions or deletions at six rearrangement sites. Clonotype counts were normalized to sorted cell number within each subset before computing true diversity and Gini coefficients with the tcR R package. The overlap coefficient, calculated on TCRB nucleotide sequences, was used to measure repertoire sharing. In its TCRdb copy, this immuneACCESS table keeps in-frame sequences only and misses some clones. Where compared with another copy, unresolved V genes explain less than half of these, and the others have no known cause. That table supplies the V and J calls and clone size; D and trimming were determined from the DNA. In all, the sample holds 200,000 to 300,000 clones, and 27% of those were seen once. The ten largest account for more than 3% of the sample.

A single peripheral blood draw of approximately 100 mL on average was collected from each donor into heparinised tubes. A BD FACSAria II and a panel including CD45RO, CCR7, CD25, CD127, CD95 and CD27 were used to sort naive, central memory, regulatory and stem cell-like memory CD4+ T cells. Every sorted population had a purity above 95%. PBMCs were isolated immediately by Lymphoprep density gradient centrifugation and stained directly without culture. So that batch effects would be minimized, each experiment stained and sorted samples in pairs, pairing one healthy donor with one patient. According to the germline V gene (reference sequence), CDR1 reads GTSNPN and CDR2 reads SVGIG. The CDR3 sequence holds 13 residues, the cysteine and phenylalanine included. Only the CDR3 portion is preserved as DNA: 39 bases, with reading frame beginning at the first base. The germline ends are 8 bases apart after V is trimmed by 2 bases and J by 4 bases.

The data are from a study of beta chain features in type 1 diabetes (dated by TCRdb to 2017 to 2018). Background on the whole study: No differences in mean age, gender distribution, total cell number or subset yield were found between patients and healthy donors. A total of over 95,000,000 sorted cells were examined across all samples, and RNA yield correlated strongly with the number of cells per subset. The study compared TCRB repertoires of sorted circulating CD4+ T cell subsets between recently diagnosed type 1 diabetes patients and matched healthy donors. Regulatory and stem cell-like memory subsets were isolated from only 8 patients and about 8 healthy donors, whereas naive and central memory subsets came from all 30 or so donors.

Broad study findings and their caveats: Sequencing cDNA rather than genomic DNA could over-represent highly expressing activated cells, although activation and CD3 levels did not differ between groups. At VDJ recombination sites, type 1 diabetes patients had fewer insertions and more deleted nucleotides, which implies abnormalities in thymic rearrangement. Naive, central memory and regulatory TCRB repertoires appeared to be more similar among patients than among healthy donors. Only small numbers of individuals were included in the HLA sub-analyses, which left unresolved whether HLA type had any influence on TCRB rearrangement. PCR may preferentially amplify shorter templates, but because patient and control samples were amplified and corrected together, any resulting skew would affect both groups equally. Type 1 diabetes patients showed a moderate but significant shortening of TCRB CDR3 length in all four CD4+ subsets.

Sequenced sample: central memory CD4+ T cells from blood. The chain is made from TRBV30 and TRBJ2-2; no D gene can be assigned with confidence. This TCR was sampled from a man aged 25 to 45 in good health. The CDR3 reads CAWSKSSTGELFF. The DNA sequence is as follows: TGTGCCTGGAGTAAAAGTTCCACCGGGGAGCTGTTTTTT.